A single sample is the source of the 6 T cell receptor beta chains below, sequenced in a study of blood T cell repertoires in COVID-19. Profiled with immunoSEQ multiplex PCR; TCRdb holds only in-frame clones, not every one. This table has 200,000 to 250,000 clones, about nine tenths appearing once. Sequenced sample: peripheral blood. The receptors derive from a man aged 50 to 60 with acute or convalescent COVID-19.

The chain recombines TRBV5-1 with TRBJ2-5; 10 bases are a match to TRBD2. CDR3 length: 14 amino acids. Germline trimming cut 5 bases from V and 5 bases from J; bases unmatched to any gene: 6. CDR1 and CDR2 from the germline V gene are SGHRS and YFSETQ. This CDR3 reads CASSLSGGAETQYF. For the CDR3, the DNA is TGCGCCAGCAGTTTAAGCGGGGGGGCCGAGACCCAGTACTTC.

V is TRBV16 and J is TRBJ1-1; D unresolved. Germline V CDR1 and CDR2: KGHSY, FQNENV. V was pared by 2 bases and J by 2 bases, with 9 bases between. The CDR3 consists of 14 residues. As DNA, the CDR3 is TGTGCCAGCAGCCAAAACCAGGTAAACACTGAAGCTTTCTTT. It translates to CASSQNQVNTEAFF.

This sequence joins TRBV11-2 and TRBJ1-1; possibly TRBD1 for D (5 bases). Germline V lookup: CDR1 SGHAT, CDR2 FQNNGV. Deletions cut 1 base from V and 4 bases from J, with 10 bases between. The length of the CDR3 is 14 residues. CDR3 sequence reads: CASSLGRDRTEAFF. The CDR3 nucleotides are TGTGCCAGCAGCTTAGGCAGGGATCGCACTGAAGCTTTCTTT. Supplemented by reference TRBV11-2 and TRBJ1-1, the full variable domain reads EAGVAQSPRYKIIEKRQSVAFWCNPISGHATLYWYQQILGQGPKLLIQFQNNGVVDDSQLPKDRFSAERLKGVDSTLKIQPAKLEDSAVYLCASSLGRDRTEAFFGQGTRLTVV.

The J gene is TRBJ2-7, the V gene TRBV20-1; possible D gene TRBD2, 5 bases. Germline V gene lookup returns CDR1 DFQATT and CDR2 SNEGSKA (reference sequence). CDR3 length: 15 amino acids. Between the trimmed V and J ends, which lost 3 bases and 2 bases, there was a span of 17 bases. This CDR3 reads CSASSVGVPTYEQYF. DNA for the CDR3: TGCAGTGCTAGTTCGGTGGGAGTTCCTACCTACGAGCAGTACTTC.

The chain recombines TRBV6-2 or TRBV6-3 with TRBJ2-7; 11 bases fit TRBD1. The junction had 4 bases not matched to a gene; V was cut back by 1 base and J by 5 bases. Germline lookup yields CDR1 MNHEY and CDR2 SVGEGT. This CDR3 is built from 15 residues. The CDR3 loop is CASSYFGQGADEQYF. CDR3 in DNA: TGTGCCAGCAGTTACTTTGGACAGGGGGCGGACGAGCAGTACTTC.

This chain connects TRBV2 to TRBJ1-2, with 8 bases matching TRBD1. CDR1 and CDR2 (germline): SNHLY, FYNNEI. With V trimmed by 4 bases and J by 7 bases, 5 bases remained unmatched. This CDR3 comprises 13 residues. The CDR3 sequence is CASSGPDRAGYTF. The CDR3 bases are TGTGCCAGCAGTGGACCGGACAGGGCTGGCTACACCTTC.